This T cell receptor beta chain was identified during a study of CD8+CD57+ T cells in acquired aplastic anemia. Study-wide results and limits: The CD8+ Simpson's diversity of patients and controls was not significantly different.

The authors sequenced patients whose flow cytometry had shown CD8+CD57+ cell expansion. In all patients, the disease was severe acquired aplastic anemia. None of the patients had been given any therapy when their blood was sampled. Genomic DNA served as template for TCR beta VDJ and CDR3 profiling. TCRdb ran MiXCR on the reads and lists one entry per CDR3 protein. The sample shows nearly 60,000 distinct CDR3 sequences, 55% to 70% of them seen only once. The germline V gene encodes CDR1 SGHVS and CDR2 FNYEAQ. V was pared by 7 bases and J by 10 bases, with 13 bases of the junction left unmatched. The CDR3 length is 14 residues. To note about this clonotype: The antigen is undetermined.

This sequence joins TRBV7-6 and TRBJ2-1; 7 bases are a match to TRBD1. The receptor comes from a human donor with aplastic anemia. Sequencing was performed on sorted CD4+, CD8+, or CD8+CD57+ T cells (not recorded which) from PBMCs. The CDR3: CASNKQGPFDEQFF. DNA for the CDR3: TGTGCCAGCAACAAACAGGGGCCATTCGACGAGCAGTTCTTC.